This is a list of T cell receptor beta chains from one sample in a study of CD8+CD57+ T cells in acquired aplastic anemia. MiXCR, run by TCRdb on the reads, gives a single entry per CDR3 protein. In the table there are 300,000 or so distinct CDR3 sequences, roughly three fifths of which are singletons. The specimen was sorted CD4+, CD8+, or CD8+CD57+ T cells (not recorded which) from PBMCs. These receptors were collected from a human donor with severe aplastic anemia or a healthy control (not recorded which). Both conserved end residues are part of each CDR3.

TRBV6-1,15,CASSGAGDAYYGYTF
TRBV6-5,16,CASSYSGRAKGQPQHF
TRBV2,14,CASKIGQDNSPLHF
TRBV12-5,23,CASGLSAAGGLAGGPLDNGELFF
TRBV29-1,13,CSATGQALCEQYF
TRBV7-9,15,CASSKIGGGYNEQFF
TRBV18,15,CASAKGIAGGDEQFF
TRBV9,14,CASSGVREGNEQFF
TRBV7-2,15,CASSQETGRSKTQYF
TRBV2,14,CAIPAFQGEETQYF
TRBV12-3/TRBV12-4,13,CASTGHSNTEAFF
TRBV19,14,CASSISVYNSPLHF
TRBV5-4,15,CASSRDRDSDYGYTF
TRBV20-1,13,CSASRVGEYGYTF
TRBV7-9,20,CASSSITSDKQSSYNSPLHF
TRBV10-3,15,CAIGGQGHTDTEAFF
TRBV5-8,14,CASSSPGQGHEQYF